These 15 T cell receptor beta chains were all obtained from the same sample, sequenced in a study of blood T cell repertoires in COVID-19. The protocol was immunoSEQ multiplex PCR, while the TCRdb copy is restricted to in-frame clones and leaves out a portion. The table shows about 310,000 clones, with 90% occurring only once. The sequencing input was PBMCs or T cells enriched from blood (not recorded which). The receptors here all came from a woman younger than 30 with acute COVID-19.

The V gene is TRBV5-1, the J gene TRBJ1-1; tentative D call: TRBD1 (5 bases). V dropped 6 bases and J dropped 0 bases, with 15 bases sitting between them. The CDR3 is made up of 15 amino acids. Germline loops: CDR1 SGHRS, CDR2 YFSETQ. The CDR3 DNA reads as TGCGCCAGCACCCTCCAGGGCGAGATGAACACTGAAGCTTTCTTT. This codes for CASTLQGEMNTEAFF.

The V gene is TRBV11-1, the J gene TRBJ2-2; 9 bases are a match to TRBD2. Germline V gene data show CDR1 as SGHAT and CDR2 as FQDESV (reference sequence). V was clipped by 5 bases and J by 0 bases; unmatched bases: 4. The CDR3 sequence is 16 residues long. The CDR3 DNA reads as TGTGCCAGCAGCCGGGCTAGCGGGACGAACACCGGGGAGCTGTTTTTT. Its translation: CASSRASGTNTGELFF.

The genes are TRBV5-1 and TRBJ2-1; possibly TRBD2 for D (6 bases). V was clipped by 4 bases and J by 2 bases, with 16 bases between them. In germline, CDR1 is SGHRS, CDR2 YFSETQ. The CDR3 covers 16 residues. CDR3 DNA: TGCGCCAGCAGCCACGGGACTTCGTATACCTACAATGAGCAGTTCTTC. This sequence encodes CASSHGTSYTYNEQFF.

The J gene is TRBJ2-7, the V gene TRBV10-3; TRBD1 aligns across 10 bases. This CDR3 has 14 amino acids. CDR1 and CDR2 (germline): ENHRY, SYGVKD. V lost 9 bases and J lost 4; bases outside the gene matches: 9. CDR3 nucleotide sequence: TGTGCCATGTCCCCGGGACAGGGGATGTACGAGCAGTACTTC. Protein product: CAMSPGQGMYEQYF.

For the CDR3, the DNA is TGTGCCAGTAAGGGACAGGTCTATGGCTACACCTTC. Translated, it gives CASKGQVYGYTF. The chain uses TRBV28 and TRBJ1-2, with 8 positions matching TRBD1. This CDR3 is 12 amino acids long. Germline V CDR1 and CDR2: MDHEN, SYDVKM. J was trimmed by 4 bases and V by 9 bases; bases with no gene match: 4.

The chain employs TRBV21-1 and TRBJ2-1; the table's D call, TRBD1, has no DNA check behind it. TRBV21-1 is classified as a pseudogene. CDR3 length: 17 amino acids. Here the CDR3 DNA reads TGTGCCAGCAGCAAGAGTAATCGAGACAGGGCCTACAATGAGCAGTTCTTC. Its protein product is CASSKSNRDRAYNEQFF.

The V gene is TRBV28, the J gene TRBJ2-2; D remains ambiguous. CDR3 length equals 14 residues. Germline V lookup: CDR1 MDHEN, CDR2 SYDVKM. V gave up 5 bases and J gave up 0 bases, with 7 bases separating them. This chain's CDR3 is CASSANSNTGELFF. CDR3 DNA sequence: TGTGCCAGCAGTGCGAATTCGAACACCGGGGAGCTGTTTTTT.

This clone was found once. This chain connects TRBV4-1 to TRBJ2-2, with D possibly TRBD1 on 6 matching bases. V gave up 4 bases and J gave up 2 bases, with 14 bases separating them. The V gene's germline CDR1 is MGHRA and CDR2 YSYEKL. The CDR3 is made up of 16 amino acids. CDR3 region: CASSLDRWTNTGELFF. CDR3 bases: TGCGCCAGCAGCCTAGACAGGTGGACAAACACCGGGGAGCTGTTTTTT.

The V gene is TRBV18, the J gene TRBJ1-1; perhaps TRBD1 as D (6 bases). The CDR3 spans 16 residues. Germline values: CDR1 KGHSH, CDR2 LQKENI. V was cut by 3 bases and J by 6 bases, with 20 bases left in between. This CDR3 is CASSPEVGGGASEAFF. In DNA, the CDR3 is TGTGCCAGCTCACCGGAAGTGGGGGGGGGCGCGTCTGAAGCTTTCTTT.

The CDR3 here is CAWSEGGSPLHF. Here the CDR3 DNA reads TGTGCCTGGAGTGAGGGAGGTTCACCCCTCCACTTT. This rearrangement joins TRBV30 to TRBJ1-6, with D unresolved. V was clipped by 1 base and J by 9 bases, with 7 bases between them. Germline V gene lookup returns CDR1 GTSNPN and CDR2 SVGIG (reference sequence). CDR3 length: 12 amino acids.

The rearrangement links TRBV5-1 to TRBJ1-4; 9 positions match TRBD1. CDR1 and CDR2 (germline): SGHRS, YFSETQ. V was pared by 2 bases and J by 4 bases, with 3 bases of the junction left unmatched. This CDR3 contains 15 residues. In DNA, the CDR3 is TGCGCCAGCAGCTTCGGACAGGGGTTTAATGAAAAACTGTTTTTT. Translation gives CASSFGQGFNEKLFF.

CDR3 coding DNA: TGTGCCATCAGTGACGGAGGGCAGCCATACTACAATGAGCAGTTCTTC. It translates to CAISDGGQPYYNEQFF. The genes are TRBV10-3 and TRBJ2-1; TRBD2 is a possible D gene (6 bases). CDR1 and CDR2 (germline): ENHRY, SYGVKD. Trimming took off 3 bases at V and 3 bases at J, with 15 bases between the two ends. The CDR3 totals 16 residues.

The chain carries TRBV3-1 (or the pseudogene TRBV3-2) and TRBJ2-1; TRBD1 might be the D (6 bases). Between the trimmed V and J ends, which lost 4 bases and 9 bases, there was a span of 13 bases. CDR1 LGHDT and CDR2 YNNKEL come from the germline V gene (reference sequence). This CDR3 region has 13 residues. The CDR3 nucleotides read TGTGCCAGCAGCCGACACCAAGGGGGTGAGCAGTTCTTC. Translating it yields CASSRHQGGEQFF.

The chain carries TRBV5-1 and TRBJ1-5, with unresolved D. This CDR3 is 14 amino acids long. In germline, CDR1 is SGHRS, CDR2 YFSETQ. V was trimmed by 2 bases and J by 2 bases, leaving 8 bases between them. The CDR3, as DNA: TGCGCCAGCAGCTTATTGGCGGGCAATCAGCCCCAGCATTTT. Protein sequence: CASSLLAGNQPQHF.

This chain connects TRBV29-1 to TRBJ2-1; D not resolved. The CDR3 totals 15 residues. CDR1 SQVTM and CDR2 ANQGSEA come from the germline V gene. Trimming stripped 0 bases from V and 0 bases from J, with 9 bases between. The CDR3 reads CSVEDRGGSYNEQFF. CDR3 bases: TGCAGCGTTGAAGATCGCGGTGGCTCCTACAATGAGCAGTTCTTC.